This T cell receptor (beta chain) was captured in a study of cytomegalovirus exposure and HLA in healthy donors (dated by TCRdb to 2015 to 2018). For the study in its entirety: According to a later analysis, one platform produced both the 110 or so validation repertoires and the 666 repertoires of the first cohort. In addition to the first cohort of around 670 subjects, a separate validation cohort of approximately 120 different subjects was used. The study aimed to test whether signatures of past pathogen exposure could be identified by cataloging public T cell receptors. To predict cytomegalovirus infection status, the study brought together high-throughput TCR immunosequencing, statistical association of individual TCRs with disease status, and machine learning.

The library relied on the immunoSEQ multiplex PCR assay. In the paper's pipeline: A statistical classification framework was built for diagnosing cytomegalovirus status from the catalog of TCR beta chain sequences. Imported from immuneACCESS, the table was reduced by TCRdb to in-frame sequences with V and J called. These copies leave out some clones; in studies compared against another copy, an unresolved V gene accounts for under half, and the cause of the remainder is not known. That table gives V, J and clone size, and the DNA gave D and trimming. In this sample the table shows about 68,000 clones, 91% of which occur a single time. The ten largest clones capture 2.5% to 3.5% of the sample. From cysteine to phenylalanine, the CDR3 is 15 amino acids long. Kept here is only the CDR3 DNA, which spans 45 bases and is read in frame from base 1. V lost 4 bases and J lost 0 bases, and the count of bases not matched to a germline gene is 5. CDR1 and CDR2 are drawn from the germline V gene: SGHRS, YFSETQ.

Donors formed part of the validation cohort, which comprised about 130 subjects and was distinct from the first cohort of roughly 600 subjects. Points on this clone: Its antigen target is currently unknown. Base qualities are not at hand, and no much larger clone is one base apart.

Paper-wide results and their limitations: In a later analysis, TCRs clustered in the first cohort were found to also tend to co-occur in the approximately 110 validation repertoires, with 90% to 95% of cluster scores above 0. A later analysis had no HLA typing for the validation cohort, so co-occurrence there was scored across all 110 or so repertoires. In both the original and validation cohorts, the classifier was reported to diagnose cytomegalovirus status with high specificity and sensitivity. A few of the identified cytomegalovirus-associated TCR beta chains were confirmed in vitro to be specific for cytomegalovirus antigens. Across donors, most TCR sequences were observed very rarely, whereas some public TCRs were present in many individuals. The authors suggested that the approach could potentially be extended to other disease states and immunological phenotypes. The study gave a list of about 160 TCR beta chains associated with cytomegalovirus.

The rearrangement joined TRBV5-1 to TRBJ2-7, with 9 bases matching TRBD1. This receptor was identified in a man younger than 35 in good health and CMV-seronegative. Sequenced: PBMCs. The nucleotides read TGCGCCAGCAGCCCCAGGGACAGGGCCTCCTACGAGCAGTACTTC. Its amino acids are CASSPRDRASYEQYF.